A single T cell receptor (beta chain) is shown here with its context. Its antigen is as yet unknown. The data originate from a study of CD8+ T cells in alopecia areata. Study findings and constraints: Higher clonality than in normal scalp was seen in lesional scalp, especially alopecia totalis/universalis.

Looked up from germline, CDR1 is SGHDT and CDR2 is YYEEEE. Trimming took 0 bases from V and 4 from J; bases not matched to a gene: 4. The CDR3 length is 15 residues. Sequencing relied on a cDNA template that was reverse transcribed from extracted RNA. Some clones are missing from TCRdb's copy, which holds only in-frame ones; the method was immunoSEQ multiplex PCR. Here the sample spans more than 100,000 clones, 55% being singletons. Sequencing was done on a sample of CD4+ T cells sorted from blood. The sequence derives from a human donor in good health. V is TRBV5-6 and J is TRBJ2-1; 7 bases agree with TRBD2. The CDR3 protein is CASSLGGGPYNEQFF. The DNA of the CDR3 is TGTGCCAGCAGCTTGGGCGGGGGACCTTACAATGAGCAGTTCTTC.